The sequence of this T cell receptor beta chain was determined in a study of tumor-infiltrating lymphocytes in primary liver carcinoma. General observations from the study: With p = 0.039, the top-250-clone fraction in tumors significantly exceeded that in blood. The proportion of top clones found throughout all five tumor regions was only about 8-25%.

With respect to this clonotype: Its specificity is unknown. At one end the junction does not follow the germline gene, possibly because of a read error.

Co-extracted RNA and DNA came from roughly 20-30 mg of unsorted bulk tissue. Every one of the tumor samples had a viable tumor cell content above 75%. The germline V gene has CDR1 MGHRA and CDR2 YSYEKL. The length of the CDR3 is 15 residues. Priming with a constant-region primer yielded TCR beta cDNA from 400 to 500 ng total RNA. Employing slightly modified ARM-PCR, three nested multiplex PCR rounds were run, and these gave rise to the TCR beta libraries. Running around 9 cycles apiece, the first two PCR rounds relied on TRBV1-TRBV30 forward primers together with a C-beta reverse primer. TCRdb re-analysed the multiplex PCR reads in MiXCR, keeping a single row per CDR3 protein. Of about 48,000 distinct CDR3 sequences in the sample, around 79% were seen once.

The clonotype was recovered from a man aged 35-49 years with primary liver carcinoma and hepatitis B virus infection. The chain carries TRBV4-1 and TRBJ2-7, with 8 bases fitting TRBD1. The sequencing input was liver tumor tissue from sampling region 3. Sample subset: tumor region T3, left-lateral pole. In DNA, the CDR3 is TGCGCCAGTAGCCTCGGGACAGGAGGCCACTACAAGCAGTACTTC. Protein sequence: CASSLGTGGHYKQYF.